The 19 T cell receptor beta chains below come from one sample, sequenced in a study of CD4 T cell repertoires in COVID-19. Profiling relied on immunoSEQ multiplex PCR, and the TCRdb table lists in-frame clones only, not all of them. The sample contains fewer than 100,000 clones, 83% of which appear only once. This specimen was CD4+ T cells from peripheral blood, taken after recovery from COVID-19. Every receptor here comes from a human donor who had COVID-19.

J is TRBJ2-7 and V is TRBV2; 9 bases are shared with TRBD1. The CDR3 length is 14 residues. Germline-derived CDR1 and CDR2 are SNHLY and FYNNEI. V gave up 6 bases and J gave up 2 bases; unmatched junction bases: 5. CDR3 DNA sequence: TGTGCCAGCAGCGCCGGGACAGGGACCTACGAGCAGTACTTC. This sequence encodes CASSAGTGTYEQYF.

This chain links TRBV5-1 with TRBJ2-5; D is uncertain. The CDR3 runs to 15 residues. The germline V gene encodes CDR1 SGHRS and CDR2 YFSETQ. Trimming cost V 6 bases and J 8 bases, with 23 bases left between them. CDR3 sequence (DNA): TGCGCCAGCATACAGAATCCTAACGACCAGAAAACCCAGTACTTC. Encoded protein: CASIQNPNDQKTQYF.

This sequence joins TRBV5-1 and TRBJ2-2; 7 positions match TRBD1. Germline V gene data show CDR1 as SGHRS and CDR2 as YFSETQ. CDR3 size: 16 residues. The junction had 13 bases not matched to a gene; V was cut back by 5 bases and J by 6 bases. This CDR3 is CASSHPGQRGAGELFF. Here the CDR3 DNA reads TGCGCCAGCAGTCATCCGGGACAGCGAGGGGCCGGGGAGCTGTTTTTT. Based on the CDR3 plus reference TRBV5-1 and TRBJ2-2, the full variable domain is KAGVTQTPRYLIKTRGQQVTLSCSPISGHRSVSWYQQTPGQGLQFLFEYFSETQRNKGNFPGRFSGRQFSNSRSEMNVSTLELGDSALYLCASSHPGQRGAGELFFGEGSRLTVL.

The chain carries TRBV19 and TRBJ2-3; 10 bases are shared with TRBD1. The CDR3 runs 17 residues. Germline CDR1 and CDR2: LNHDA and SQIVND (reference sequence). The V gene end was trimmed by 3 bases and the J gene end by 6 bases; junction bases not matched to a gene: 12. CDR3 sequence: CASSMGAGQGKGDTQYF. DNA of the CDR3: TGTGCCAGTAGTATGGGCGCGGGACAGGGGAAAGGGGATACGCAGTATTTT.

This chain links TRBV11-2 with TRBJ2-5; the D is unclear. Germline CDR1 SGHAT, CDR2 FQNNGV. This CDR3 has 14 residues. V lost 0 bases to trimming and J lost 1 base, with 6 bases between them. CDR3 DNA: TGTGCCAGCAGCTTAGAACGGCTCCAAGAGACCCAGTACTTC. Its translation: CASSLERLQETQYF.

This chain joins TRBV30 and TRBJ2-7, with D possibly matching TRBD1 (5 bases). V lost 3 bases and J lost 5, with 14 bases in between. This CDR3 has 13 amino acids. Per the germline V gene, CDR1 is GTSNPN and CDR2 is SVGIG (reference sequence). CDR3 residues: CAWSVQGLNEQYF. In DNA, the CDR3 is TGTGCCTGGAGCGTCCAGGGTCTGAACGAGCAGTACTTC.

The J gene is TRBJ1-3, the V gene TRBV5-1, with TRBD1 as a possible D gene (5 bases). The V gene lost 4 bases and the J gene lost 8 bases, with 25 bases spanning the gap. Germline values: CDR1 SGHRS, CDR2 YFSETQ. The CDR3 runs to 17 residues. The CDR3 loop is CASSLVPSGFGSDTIYF. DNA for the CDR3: TGCGCCAGCAGCCTCGTCCCTTCAGGGTTTGGTAGCGACACCATATATTTT.

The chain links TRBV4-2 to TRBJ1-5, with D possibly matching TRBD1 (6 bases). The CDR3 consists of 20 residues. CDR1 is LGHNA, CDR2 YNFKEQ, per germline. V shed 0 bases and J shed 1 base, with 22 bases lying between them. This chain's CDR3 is CASSQEVGTPLKISNQPQHF. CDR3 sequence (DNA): TGTGCCAGCAGCCAAGAGGTAGGGACACCCTTGAAGATCAGCAATCAGCCCCAGCATTTT.

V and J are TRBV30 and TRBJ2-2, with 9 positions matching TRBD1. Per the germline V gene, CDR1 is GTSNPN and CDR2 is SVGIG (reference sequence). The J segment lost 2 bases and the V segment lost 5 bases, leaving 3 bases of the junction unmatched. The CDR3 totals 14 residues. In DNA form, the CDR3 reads TGTGCCTGGGTGGGACAGGGCAACACCGGGGAGCTGTTTTTT. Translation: CAWVGQGNTGELFF.

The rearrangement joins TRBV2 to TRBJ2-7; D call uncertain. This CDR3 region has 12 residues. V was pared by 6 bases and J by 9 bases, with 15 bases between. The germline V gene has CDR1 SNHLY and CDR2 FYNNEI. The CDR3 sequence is CASREIRVRQYF. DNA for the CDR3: TGTGCCAGCAGGGAGATTCGTGTAAGGCAGTACTTC.

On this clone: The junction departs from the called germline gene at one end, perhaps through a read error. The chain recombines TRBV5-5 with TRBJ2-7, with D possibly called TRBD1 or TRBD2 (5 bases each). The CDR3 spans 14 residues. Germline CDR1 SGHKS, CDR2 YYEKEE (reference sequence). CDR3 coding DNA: TGTGCCAGCAGTCTGGGGCTAGCCTCCAACGAGCAGTACTTC. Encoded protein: CASSLGLASNEQYF.

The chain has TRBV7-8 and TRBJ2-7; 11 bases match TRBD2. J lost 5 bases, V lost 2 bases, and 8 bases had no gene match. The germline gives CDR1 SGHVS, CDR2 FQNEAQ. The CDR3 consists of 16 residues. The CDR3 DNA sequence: TGTGCCAGCAGCTTATGGGTGACTAGCGGGAAAGACGAGCAGTACTTC. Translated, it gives CASSLWVTSGKDEQYF. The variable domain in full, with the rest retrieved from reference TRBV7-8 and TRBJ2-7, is GAGVSQSPRYKVAKRGQDVALRCDPISGHVSLFWYQQALGQGPEFLTYFQNEAQLDKSGLPSDRFFAERPEGSVSTLKIQRTQQEDSAVYLCASSLWVTSGKDEQYFGPGTRLTVT.

CDR3 sequence: CASSEGGALNSGNTIYF. The CDR3 DNA is TGTGCCAGCAGTGAAGGGGGGGCACTGAACTCTGGAAACACCATATATTTT. J is TRBJ1-3 and V is TRBV6-1; a weak D match, TRBD1 (6 bases). V was cut by 1 base and J by 0 bases, with 13 bases left in between. Germline lookup yields CDR1 MNHNS and CDR2 SASEGT. The CDR3 consists of 17 residues.

Here the CDR3 DNA reads TGTGCCAGCAGCCAAGACCCCCCCGTCACTGAAGCTTTCTTT. This encodes CASSQDPPVTEAFF. The chain is built from TRBV4-2 and TRBJ1-1, with D uncertain. The germline gives CDR1 LGHNA, CDR2 YNFKEQ. The CDR3 totals 14 residues. Trimming removed 0 bases from V and 4 bases from J, with 9 bases in between.

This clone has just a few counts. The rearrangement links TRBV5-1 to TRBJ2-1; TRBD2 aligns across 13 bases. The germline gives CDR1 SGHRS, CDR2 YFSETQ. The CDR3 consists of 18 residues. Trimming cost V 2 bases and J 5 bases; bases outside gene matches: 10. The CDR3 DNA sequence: TGCGCCAGCAGCTTAGGTGGGACTAGCGGGACTCTGGACAATGAGCAGTTCTTC. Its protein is CASSLGGTSGTLDNEQFF.

The CDR3 sequence: CASSIQGTSSYEQYF. CDR3 sequence (DNA): TGTGCCAGTAGTATTCAGGGGACTAGTTCATACGAGCAGTACTTC. The rearrangement links TRBV19 to TRBJ2-7; 8 nucleotides agree with TRBD2. The CDR3 is 15 amino acids. The germline V gene encodes CDR1 LNHDA and CDR2 SQIVND (reference sequence). Unmatched junction bases numbered 8, after V lost 3 bases and J lost 4 bases.

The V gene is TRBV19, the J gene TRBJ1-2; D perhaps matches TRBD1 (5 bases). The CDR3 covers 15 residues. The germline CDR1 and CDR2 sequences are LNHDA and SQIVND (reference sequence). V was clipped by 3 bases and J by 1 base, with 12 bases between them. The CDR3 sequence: CASSIQGLVNYGYTF. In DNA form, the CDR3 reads TGTGCCAGTAGTATTCAGGGCCTTGTTAACTATGGCTACACCTTC.

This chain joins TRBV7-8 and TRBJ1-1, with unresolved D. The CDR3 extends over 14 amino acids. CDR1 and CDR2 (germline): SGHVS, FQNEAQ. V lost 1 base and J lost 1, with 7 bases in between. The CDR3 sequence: CASSLVIGNTEAFF. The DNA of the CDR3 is TGTGCCAGCAGCTTAGTCATAGGGAACACTGAAGCTTTCTTT.

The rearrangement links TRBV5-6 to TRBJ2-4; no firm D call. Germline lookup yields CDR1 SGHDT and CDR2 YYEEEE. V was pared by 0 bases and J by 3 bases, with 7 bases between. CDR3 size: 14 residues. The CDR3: CASSLVAGKNIQYF. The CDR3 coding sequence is TGTGCCAGCAGCTTGGTTGCAGGCAAAAACATTCAGTACTTC.